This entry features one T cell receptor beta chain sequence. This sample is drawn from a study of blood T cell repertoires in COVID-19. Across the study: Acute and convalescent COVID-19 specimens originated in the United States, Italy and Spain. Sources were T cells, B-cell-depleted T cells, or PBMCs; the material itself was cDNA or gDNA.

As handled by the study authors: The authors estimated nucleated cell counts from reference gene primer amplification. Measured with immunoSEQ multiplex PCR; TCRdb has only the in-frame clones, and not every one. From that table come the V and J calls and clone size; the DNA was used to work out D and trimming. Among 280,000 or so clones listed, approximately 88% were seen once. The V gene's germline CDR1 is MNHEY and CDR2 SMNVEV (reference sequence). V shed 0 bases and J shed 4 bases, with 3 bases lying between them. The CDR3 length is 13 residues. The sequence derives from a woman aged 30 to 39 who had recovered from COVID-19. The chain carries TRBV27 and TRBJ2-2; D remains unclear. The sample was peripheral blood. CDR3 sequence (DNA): TGTGCCAGCAGTTTATCCAGCACCGGGGAGCTGTTTTTT. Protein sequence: CASSLSSTGELFF.